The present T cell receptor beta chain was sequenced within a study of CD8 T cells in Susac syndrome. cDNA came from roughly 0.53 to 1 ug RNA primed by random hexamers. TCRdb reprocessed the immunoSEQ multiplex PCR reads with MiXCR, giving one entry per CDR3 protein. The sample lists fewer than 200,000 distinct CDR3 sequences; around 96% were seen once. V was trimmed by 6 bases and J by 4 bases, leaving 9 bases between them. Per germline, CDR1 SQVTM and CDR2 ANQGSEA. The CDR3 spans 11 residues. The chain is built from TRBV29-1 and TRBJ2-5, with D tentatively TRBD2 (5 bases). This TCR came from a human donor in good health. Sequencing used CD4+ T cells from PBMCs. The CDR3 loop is CSVHEGETQYF. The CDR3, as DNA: TGCAGCGTCCACGAGGGAGAGACCCAGTACTTC.